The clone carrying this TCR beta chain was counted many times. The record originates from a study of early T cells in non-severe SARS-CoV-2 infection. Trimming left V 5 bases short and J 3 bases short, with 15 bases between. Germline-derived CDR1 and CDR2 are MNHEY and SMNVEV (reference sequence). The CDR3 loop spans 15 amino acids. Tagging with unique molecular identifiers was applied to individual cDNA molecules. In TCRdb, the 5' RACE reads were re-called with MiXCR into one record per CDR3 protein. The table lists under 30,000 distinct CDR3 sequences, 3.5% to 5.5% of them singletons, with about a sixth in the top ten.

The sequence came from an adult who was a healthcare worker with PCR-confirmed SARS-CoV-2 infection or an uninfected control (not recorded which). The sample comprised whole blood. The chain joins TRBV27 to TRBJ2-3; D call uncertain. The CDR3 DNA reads TGTGCCAGCAGTCTGTCGGTGGCCGCGACAGATACGCAGTATTTT. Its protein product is CASSLSVAATDTQYF.